These 27 T cell receptor beta chains were sequenced from one sample in a study of OX40 agonist ivuxolimab in advanced cancers. The assay was immunoSEQ multiplex PCR, and TCRdb's table has in-frame clones only and misses some. The sample has more than 9,500 clones, approximately 90% seen once. Specimen: CD4+ or CD8+ T cells sorted from blood, collected in a trial of the OX40 agonist ivuxolimab. Receptor source: an adult with an advanced solid tumor such as melanoma, head and neck, liver or kidney cancer.

This clone was recorded only once. The chain is built from TRBV4-3 and TRBJ1-1; no firm D call. There are 16 residues in the CDR3. The germline V and J ends were trimmed by 0 bases and 1 base, with 12 bases remaining between them. The germline gives CDR1 LGHNA, CDR2 YSLEER. The CDR3 reads CASSQDRWYGNTEAFF. The CDR3 coding sequence is TGCGCCAGCAGCCAAGATCGGTGGTACGGGAACACTGAAGCTTTCTTT.

In this sample, this clone is medium-sized. The chain uses TRBV4-3 and TRBJ1-1; D gene unclear. The CDR3 has 13 residues. Trimming removed 0 bases from V and 5 bases from J, with 7 bases in between. CDR1 and CDR2 from the germline V gene are LGHNA and YSLEER. The CDR3 protein is CASSQDRSTEAFF. DNA of the CDR3: TGCGCCAGCAGCCAAGATCGATCTACTGAAGCTTTCTTT.

This chain connects TRBV2 to TRBJ2-1, with a weak D call TRBD1 (6 bases). The CDR3 covers 16 residues. CDR1 is SNHLY and CDR2 is FYNNEI in the germline V gene. V gave up 6 bases and J gave up 8 bases, with 23 bases separating them. The CDR3 loop is CASRALDRLIGDEQFF. The CDR3 DNA reads TGTGCCAGCAGGGCCCTCGACAGGCTTATAGGGGATGAGCAGTTCTTC.

The J gene is TRBJ2-7, the V gene TRBV30; weak D call: TRBD1 (6 bases). CDR1 and CDR2 from the germline V gene are GTSNPN and SVGIG (reference sequence). The CDR3 is 13 amino acids. V lost 1 base to trimming and J lost 6 bases, with 13 bases between them. The CDR3 DNA sequence: TGTGCCTGGAGTGGATACAGGGTTCGCGAGCAGTACTTC. It is translated as CAWSGYRVREQYF.

This chain links TRBV11-2 with TRBJ2-1; D call uncertain. Germline V gives CDR1 SGHAT, CDR2 FQNNGV. There are 14 residues in the CDR3. V was cut by 5 bases and J by 3 bases, with 11 bases left in between. CDR3 loop: CASSQEADYNEQFF. Here the CDR3 DNA reads TGTGCCAGCAGCCAAGAGGCAGACTACAATGAGCAGTTCTTC.

The chain couples TRBV7-9 to TRBJ2-6; unclear D gene. V gave up 1 base and J gave up 0 bases, with 4 bases separating them. The CDR3 sequence is 15 residues long. Germline CDR1 is SEHNR and CDR2 is FQNEAQ (reference sequence). Written as DNA, the CDR3 is TGTGCCAGCAGCTTAGTTGGCTCTGGGGCCAACGTCCTGACTTTC. Translation: CASSLVGSGANVLTF.

The chain employs TRBV11-2 and TRBJ2-7; 7 bases are a match to TRBD1. The V segment lost 1 base and the J segment 5 bases; nucleotides outside the gene matches: 5. This CDR3 contains 14 residues. Germline V CDR1 and CDR2: SGHAT, FQNNGV. CDR3 sequence (DNA): TGTGCCAGCAGCTTAGGACAGGGAATAAACGAGCAGTACTTC. Translation gives CASSLGQGINEQYF.

The rearrangement uses TRBV4-3 and TRBJ1-6, with unresolved D. Germline CDR1 reads LGHNA; CDR2 reads YSLEER. The CDR3 has 15 residues. V dropped 0 bases and J dropped 7 bases, with 10 bases sitting between them. The CDR3 sequence: CASSQEGGNNSPLHF. CDR3 DNA sequence: TGCGCCAGCAGCCAAGAGGGAGGGAACAATTCACCCCTCCACTTT.

V gene TRBV6-1 combines with J gene TRBJ1-2; no definite D call. The CDR3 totals 14 residues. Trimming removed 3 bases from V and 4 bases from J, with 12 bases in between. The germline V gene encodes CDR1 MNHNS and CDR2 SASEGT. DNA for the CDR3: TGTGCCAGCAGTGAGCCCCCAGGAGGCTATGGCTACACCTTC. Protein product: CASSEPPGGYGYTF.

This clone counts as hyperexpanded. The CDR3: CASSVTGQGGYEQYF. The DNA of the CDR3 is TGTGCCAGCAGCGTAACGGGACAGGGAGGCTACGAGCAGTACTTC. This chain uses TRBV9 with TRBJ2-7; 9 bases are a match to TRBD1. CDR1 SGDLS and CDR2 YYNGEE come from the germline V gene. The trim removed 1 base at V and 3 bases at J, leaving 5 bases unmatched. The CDR3 runs 15 residues.

In this sample, this clone is medium-sized (0.01 to 0.1%). The chain combines TRBV11-3 with TRBJ2-3; 8 bases line up with TRBD2. Unmatched junction bases numbered 4, after V lost 4 bases and J lost 1 base. CDR3 length: 15 residues. Germline assignment: CDR1 SGHNT and CDR2 YENEEA. DNA of the CDR3: TGTGCCAGCAGCTCCGATAGCGGGGGCACAGATACGCAGTATTTT. Translated: CASSSDSGGTDTQYF.

The rearrangement joins TRBV4-1 to TRBJ2-7; 8 nucleotides agree with TRBD2. There are 13 residues in the CDR3. Germline trimming cut 3 bases from V and 6 bases from J; bases unmatched to any gene: 4. The germline CDR1 and CDR2 sequences are MGHRA and YSYEKL. CDR3 nucleotides: TGCGCCAGCAGCCATGGGACTAGTATCGAGCAGTACTTC. The encoded protein is CASSHGTSIEQYF.

The V call is TRBV4-3, the J call TRBJ2-7; TRBD2 matches at 8 bases. The CDR3 contains 13 residues. The V gene end was trimmed by 8 bases and the J gene end by 3 bases; junction bases not matched to a gene: 6. Germline lookup yields CDR1 LGHNA and CDR2 YSLEER. CDR3 DNA sequence: TGCGCCAGCTCGACTAGCGAAAGCTACGAGCAGTACTTC. This codes for CASSTSESYEQYF.

The CDR3 here is CASSSSPLLAQYF. The DNA for the CDR3 is TGTGCCAGTAGCTCTAGCCCCCTCCTCGCGCAGTATTTT. V is TRBV19 and J is TRBJ2-3; D might be TRBD2 (5 bases). Trimming removed 6 bases from V and 10 bases from J, with 17 bases in between. The CDR3 sequence is 13 residues long. Per germline, CDR1 LNHDA and CDR2 SQIVND (reference sequence).

V is TRBV5-1 and J is TRBJ2-3; a possible D gene is TRBD2 (5 bases). CDR3 size: 14 residues. Trimming took 1 base from V and 6 from J, leaving 12 bases between them. Per germline, CDR1 SGHRS and CDR2 YFSETQ. This CDR3 reads CASSLQPGMDTQYF. CDR3 DNA: TGCGCCAGCAGCTTGCAGCCGGGAATGGATACGCAGTATTTT.

The genes are TRBV7-9 and TRBJ2-5; TRBD1 matches 9 bases. Germline V gives CDR1 SEHNR, CDR2 FQNEAQ (reference sequence). This CDR3 has 15 amino acids. V dropped 3 bases and J dropped 4; count of bases not matched to a gene: 6. Here the CDR3 reads CASSFRDRERETQYF. CDR3 bases: TGTGCCAGCAGCTTCCGGGACAGGGAGCGAGAGACCCAGTACTTC.

The chain carries TRBV5-1 and TRBJ2-2, with TRBD2 matching 8 bases. V was clipped by 4 bases and J by 5 bases; unmatched bases: 13. The germline V gene has CDR1 SGHRS and CDR2 YFSETQ. The length of the CDR3 is 17 residues. CDR3 residues: CASSPGGGGRLTGELFF. The CDR3 DNA reads TGCGCCAGCAGCCCTGGAGGTGGCGGGAGGTTGACCGGGGAGCTGTTTTTT.

The chain combines TRBV6-5 with TRBJ2-3; 7 nucleotides agree with TRBD2. The CDR3 spans 14 residues. Germline V gene data show CDR1 as MNHEY and CDR2 as SVGAGI. Trimming at V came to 7 bases and at J to 1 base, leaving 5 bases not matched to a gene. The CDR3 nucleotides are TGTGCCAGCAACACGGGGGGAGGCACAGATACGCAGTATTTT. As protein: CASNTGGGTDTQYF.

V gene TRBV2 combines with J gene TRBJ2-1; 15 positions agree with TRBD2. Germline lookup yields CDR1 SNHLY and CDR2 FYNNEI. CDR3 size: 16 residues. Unmatched junction bases numbered 10, after V lost 6 bases and J lost 10 bases. The CDR3: CASRAWTSGRAYEQFF. CDR3 DNA sequence: TGTGCCAGCAGGGCATGGACTAGCGGGAGGGCCTACGAGCAGTTCTTC.

The genes are TRBV4-2 and TRBJ2-7; D is ambiguous. The CDR3 loop spans 13 amino acids. Trimming pared 2 bases from V and 4 bases from J, leaving 9 bases between. Germline V gene sequence: CDR1 LGHNA, CDR2 YNFKEQ. CDR3 in amino acids: CASSQPSNYEQYF. The CDR3 nucleotides read TGTGCCAGCAGCCAACCCAGCAATTACGAGCAGTACTTC.

The rearrangement links TRBV27 to TRBJ1-2; 7 bases line up with TRBD1. V lost 5 bases, J lost 8 bases, and 11 bases stayed unmatched. CDR1 is MNHEY and CDR2 is SMNVEV in the germline V gene (reference sequence). This CDR3 has 14 residues. The CDR3 DNA reads TGTGCCAGCAGTCACGGTGCCGGGACAGTCGGCTACACCTTC. This encodes CASSHGAGTVGYTF.

The chain has TRBV25-1 and TRBJ2-5, with 9 nucleotides matching TRBD1. V lost 6 bases, J lost 5 bases, and 10 bases stayed unmatched. The CDR3 runs 15 residues. Germline values: CDR1 MGHDK, CDR2 SYGVNS. The CDR3 sequence: CASSLYRGHGETQYF. CDR3 nucleotides: TGTGCCAGCAGCTTGTACAGGGGGCACGGTGAGACCCAGTACTTC.

The V gene is TRBV29-1, the J gene TRBJ2-7; 8 bases fit TRBD1. The germline gives CDR1 SQVTM, CDR2 ANQGSEA. The CDR3 sequence is 12 residues long. With V trimmed by 7 bases and J by 2 bases, 4 bases remained unmatched. The CDR3 here is CSARDRTYEQYF. CDR3 sequence (DNA): TGCAGCGCCAGGGACAGGACCTACGAGCAGTACTTC.

This chain connects TRBV6-1 to TRBJ1-3, with unresolved D. The germline V gene encodes CDR1 MNHNS and CDR2 SASEGT. V dropped 3 bases and J dropped 0 bases, with 6 bases sitting between them. The length of the CDR3 is 14 residues. CDR3 residues: CASSEAGSGNTIYF. In DNA form, the CDR3 reads TGTGCCAGCAGTGAGGCAGGCTCTGGAAACACCATATATTTT.

The chain uses TRBV10-3 and TRBJ2-3; TRBD1 aligns across 7 bases. Germline V gene lookup returns CDR1 ENHRY and CDR2 SYGVKD. There are 14 residues in the CDR3. V lost 6 bases, J lost 4 bases, and 7 bases stayed unmatched. Written as DNA, the CDR3 is TGTGCCATCAGGACCCAAGGGGGCCCAGATACGCAGTATTTT. Protein product: CAIRTQGGPDTQYF.

The rearrangement joins TRBV19 to TRBJ2-7, with 7 nucleotides matching TRBD2. The germline V gene encodes CDR1 LNHDA and CDR2 SQIVND (reference sequence). V lost 3 bases, J lost 5 bases, and 7 bases stayed unmatched. The CDR3 totals 14 residues. In DNA form, the CDR3 reads TGTGCCAGTAGTATCGGGAGGTACAGGAACGAGCAGTACTTC. Its translation: CASSIGRYRNEQYF. Looking up the rest from reference TRBV19 and TRBJ2-7 gives the full variable domain: DGGITQSPKYLFRKEGQNVTLSCEQNLNHDAMYWYRQDPGQGLRLIYYSQIVNDFQKGDIAEGYSVSREKKESFPLTVTSAQKNPTAFYLCASSIGRYRNEQYFGPGTRLTVT.

This clone was seen only once. The J gene is TRBJ1-1, the V gene TRBV6-6; D unclear. V shed 6 bases and J shed 1 base, with 9 bases lying between them. Germline values: CDR1 MNHNY, CDR2 SVGAGI (reference sequence). This CDR3 is built from 13 residues. CDR3 nucleotide sequence: TGTGCCAGCAGCCCGGGGAGGAACACTGAAGCTTTCTTT. It encodes CASSPGRNTEAFF.